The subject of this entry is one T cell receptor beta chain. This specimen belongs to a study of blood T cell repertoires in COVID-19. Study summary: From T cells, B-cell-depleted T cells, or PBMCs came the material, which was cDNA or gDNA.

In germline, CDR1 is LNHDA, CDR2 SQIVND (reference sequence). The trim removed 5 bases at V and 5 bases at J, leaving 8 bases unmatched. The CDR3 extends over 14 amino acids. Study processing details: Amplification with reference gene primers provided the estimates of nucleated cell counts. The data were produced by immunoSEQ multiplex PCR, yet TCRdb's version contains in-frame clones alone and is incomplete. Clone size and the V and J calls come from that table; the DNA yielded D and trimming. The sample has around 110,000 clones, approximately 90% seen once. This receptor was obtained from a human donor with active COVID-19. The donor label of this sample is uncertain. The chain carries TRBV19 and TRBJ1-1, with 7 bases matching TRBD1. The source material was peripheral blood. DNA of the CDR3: TGTGCCAGTAGTCAGCCGGGCAGGGGGACTGAAGCTTTCTTT. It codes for CASSQPGRGTEAFF.